The rows below give T cell receptor beta chains drawn from one sample of a study of OX40 agonist ivuxolimab in advanced cancers. Using immunoSEQ multiplex PCR, the repertoire was profiled, and TCRdb retains in-frame clones only, with some absent. This repertoire shows tens of thousands of clones, about 90% found once; its top ten account for roughly 0.56%. The sample was CD4+ or CD8+ T cells sorted from blood, taken in a trial of the OX40 agonist ivuxolimab. Receptor source: an adult with an advanced solid tumor such as melanoma, head and neck, liver or kidney cancer. The CDR3 runs from the conserved cysteine through the conserved F or W. A D gene is named only where the DNA matches it firmly. Size is stated for part of the rows, as once, few or many counts, or as a class when the clone is expanded.

size: -; D: TRBD2; J: TRBJ2-7; V: TRBV7-2; DNA: TGTGCCAGCAGCCTCGGGACTAGCGGGAGGTACGAGCAGTACTTC; CDR3: CASSLGTSGRYEQYF
size: once; D: -; J: TRBJ2-3; V: TRBV5-1; DNA: TGCGCCAGCAGGGGGGGTGTAAGCACAGATACGCAGTATTTT; CDR3: CASRGGVSTDTQYF
size: -; D: TRBD1; J: TRBJ1-5; V: TRBV30; DNA: TGTGCCTGGAGTGCAGGGGGCGTGAGCAATCAGCCCCAGCATTTT; CDR3: CAWSAGGVSNQPQHF
size: -; D: -; J: TRBJ2-1; V: TRBV7-6; DNA: TGTGCCAGCAGCCTAAAACGGGGGTATGAGCAGTTCTTC; CDR3: CASSLKRGYEQFF
size: -; D: -; J: TRBJ2-3; V: TRBV6-5; DNA: TGTGCCAGCGCCGACGACAGTTCAGATACGCAGTATTTT; CDR3: CASADDSSDTQYF
size: -; D: -; J: TRBJ1-5; V: TRBV10-2; DNA: TGCGCCAGCAGGGAGGACACCTATCAGCCCCAGCATTTT; CDR3: CASREDTYQPQHF
size: -; D: -; J: TRBJ1-1; V: TRBV7-8; DNA: TGTGCCAGCAGCGAACAGAACACTGAAGCTTTCTTT; CDR3: CASSEQNTEAFF
size: -; D: -; J: TRBJ2-5; V: TRBV6-1; DNA: TGTGCCAGCAGTGGGGTCAGGGATGAGACCCAGTACTTC; CDR3: CASSGVRDETQYF
size: -; D: TRBD2; J: TRBJ2-7; V: TRBV5-1; DNA: TGCGCCAGCAGCTTGGCGACTTTGACTAGCGGGAGTTTCTACGAGCAGTACTTC; CDR3: CASSLATLTSGSFYEQYF
size: -; D: -; J: TRBJ1-1; V: TRBV4-1; DNA: TGCGCCAGCAGCCACAGGGAGGGTATCACTGAAGCTTTCTTT; CDR3: CASSHREGITEAFF
size: -; D: TRBD1; J: TRBJ2-1; V: TRBV6-6; DNA: TGTGCCAGCAGTTACCCCCGGGGTGGGACAGGCAATGAGCAGTTCTTC; CDR3: CASSYPRGGTGNEQFF
size: -; D: -; J: TRBJ1-4; V: TRBV4-1; DNA: TGCGCCAGCAGCCAAGATCTGTCGGGGTTGGGGGCTAATGAAAAACTGTTTTTT; CDR3: CASSQDLSGLGANEKLFF
size: -; D: TRBD1; J: TRBJ1-2; V: TRBV7-9; DNA: TGTGCCAGCAGCTTTTTACAGGGGGTCCCCACCGCGACCTTC; CDR3: CASSFLQGVPTATF
size: once; D: -; J: TRBJ2-7; V: TRBV6-1; DNA: TGTGCCAGCAGTGAAGACTTCGCGGCAGGGACCTACGAGCAGTACTTC; CDR3: CASSEDFAAGTYEQYF
size: -; D: TRBD2; J: TRBJ2-1; V: TRBV28; DNA: TGTGCCAGCAGTTTAGTTTTAGGACTAGCGGTTCGGAGCGAGCAGTTCTTC; CDR3: CASSLVLGLAVRSEQFF
size: -; D: -; J: TRBJ2-7; V: TRBV5-6; DNA: TGTGCCAGCAGCTTGACCGGCTACGAGCAGTACTTC; CDR3: CASSLTGYEQYF
size: -; D: -; J: TRBJ2-7; V: TRBV21-1; DNA: TGTGCCAGCAGCGACTTCAGCGGGAGAAGCTCCTACGAGCAGTACTTC; CDR3: CASSDFSGRSSYEQYF
size: -; D: TRBD1; J: TRBJ2-1; V: TRBV10-1; DNA: TGCGCCAGCAGTGAGTTCCCCGGGACAGGCAGCTCCTACAATGAGCAGTTCTTC; CDR3: CASSEFPGTGSSYNEQFF
size: -; D: -; J: TRBJ1-2; V: TRBV7-2; DNA: TGTGCCAGCAGCTTGATGTTGGGAGACAGGACTCCTAACTATGGCTACACCTTC; CDR3: CASSLMLGDRTPNYGYTF
size: -; D: TRBD2; J: TRBJ2-1; V: TRBV9; DNA: TGTGCCAGCAGCTCCCCGGGGGTAGCGGGTTACAATGAGCAGTTCTTC; CDR3: CASSSPGVAGYNEQFF
size: once; D: TRBD2; J: TRBJ2-7; V: TRBV6-5; DNA: TGTGCCAGCAGTTGGACTAGCGGGAGAGGTGACGAGCAGTACTTC; CDR3: CASSWTSGRGDEQYF
size: -; D: TRBD2; J: TRBJ2-1; V: TRBV6-1; DNA: TGTGCCAGCAGGGGCGCTAGCGGGAGATACAATGAGCAGTTCTTC; CDR3: CASRGASGRYNEQFF
size: -; D: -; J: TRBJ1-4; V: TRBV2; DNA: TGTGCCAGCAACGGGGGGCGGGGTGAAAAACTGTTTTTT; CDR3: CASNGGRGEKLFF
size: -; D: TRBD2; J: TRBJ2-1; V: TRBV28; DNA: TGTGCCCTGTCGATAGCGGGAGCCCACAATGAGCAGTTCTTC; CDR3: CALSIAGAHNEQFF
size: few; D: TRBD1; J: TRBJ2-4; V: TRBV28; DNA: TGTGCCAGCAGTTTCCGGTCACAGGGGGCACGAAACATTCAGTACTTC; CDR3: CASSFRSQGARNIQYF
size: -; D: TRBD1; J: TRBJ2-1; V: TRBV7-9; DNA: TGTGCCAGCAGCCCCCCAGGGGGCGTCTACAATGAGCAGTTCTTC; CDR3: CASSPPGGVYNEQFF
size: -; D: -; J: TRBJ1-4; V: TRBV10-2; DNA: TGCGCCAGCAGTTTAACTAATGAAAAACTGTTTTTT; CDR3: CASSLTNEKLFF
size: -; D: -; J: TRBJ1-1; V: TRBV11-3; DNA: TGTGCCAGCAGCCCTACAGTTCTCAACACTGAAGCTTTCTTT; CDR3: CASSPTVLNTEAFF
size: -; D: -; J: TRBJ1-2; V: TRBV25-1; DNA: TGTGCCAGCAGTGAACCCGGGCTATACTATGGCTACACCTTC; CDR3: CASSEPGLYYGYTF
size: -; D: -; J: TRBJ2-2; V: TRBV30; DNA: TGTGCCTGGAGCCGCTTGGGGTTCACCGGGGAGCTGTTTTTT; CDR3: CAWSRLGFTGELFF
size: once; D: -; J: TRBJ2-3; V: TRBV4-1; DNA: TGCGCCAGCAGCCAAGACGGTGGCACAGATACGCAGTATTTT; CDR3: CASSQDGGTDTQYF